What follows are 24 T cell receptor beta chains derived from one specimen sequenced in a study of blood T cell repertoires in COVID-19. The method was immunoSEQ multiplex PCR; TCRdb's version includes in-frame clones alone and lacks a portion of them. This table has about 180,000 clones, approximately 80% appearing once. Sequencing was performed on PBMCs or T cells enriched from blood (not recorded which). Receptors originate from a man between 60 and 75 years old who had been exposed to COVID-19.

The genes are TRBV21-1 and TRBJ1-5; TRBD1 is the table's D call and was not checked against the DNA. TRBV21-1 is recorded as a pseudogene. This CDR3 has 13 amino acids. The DNA of the CDR3 is TGTGCCAGCAGCACTGGACAGGATCAGCCCCAGCATTTT. Its protein product is CASSTGQDQPQHF.

For this clone: The same CDR3 also results from other DNA sequences found in this sample. The genes are TRBV28 and TRBJ1-2, with 7 nucleotides matching TRBD1. The length of the CDR3 is 13 residues. V gave up 5 bases and J gave up 6 bases; unmatched junction bases: 6. The germline gives CDR1 MDHEN, CDR2 SYDVKM. The DNA of the CDR3 is TGTGCCAGCAGTACGACAGGGATCGATGGCTACACCTTC. It specifies CASSTTGIDGYTF.

The V gene is TRBV5-1, the J gene TRBJ1-6; TRBD1 agrees at 7 bases. J was trimmed by 6 bases and V by 0 bases; bases with no gene match: 3. This CDR3 is built from 15 residues. Germline V gives CDR1 SGHRS, CDR2 YFSETQ. The CDR3 loop reads CASSLETGVNSPLHF. DNA for the CDR3: TGCGCCAGCAGCTTGGAAACAGGGGTTAATTCACCCCTCCACTTT.

This chain uses TRBV5-5 with TRBJ1-5, with TRBD1 matching over 7 bases. CDR3 length equals 15 residues. V shed 0 bases and J 5 bases; nucleotides not matched to a gene: 5. Germline V gene data show CDR1 as SGHKS and CDR2 as YYEKEE (reference sequence). The CDR3 is CASSLGTGNHQPQHF. In nucleotides, the CDR3 is TGTGCCAGCAGCTTGGGGACAGGAAATCATCAGCCCCAGCATTTT.

This chain uses TRBV4-1 with TRBJ2-7; a possible D gene is TRBD1 (5 bases). V lost 0 bases and J lost 6, with 15 bases in between. Germline V gene lookup returns CDR1 MGHRA and CDR2 YSYEKL. The CDR3 extends over 15 amino acids. CDR3 amino acids: CASSQEIRVRSEQYF. DNA for the CDR3: TGCGCCAGCAGCCAAGAGATCAGGGTTCGGAGCGAGCAGTACTTC.

The chain uses TRBV7-2 and TRBJ1-6; 8 nucleotides match TRBD1. The CDR3 covers 16 residues. V trimming: 5 bases; J trimming: 10 bases; junction bases outside the gene matches: 13. The germline gives CDR1 SGHTA, CDR2 FQGNSA. The CDR3, as DNA: TGTGCCAGCAGCGATATCCGGACAGGGAGTTACTCACCCCTCCACTTT. Translating it yields CASSDIRTGSYSPLHF.

This clone was seen only once. This chain uses TRBV5-1 with TRBJ2-2; TRBD2 matches 7 bases. Germline loops: CDR1 SGHRS, CDR2 YFSETQ. V lost 1 base to trimming and J lost 2 bases; unmatched junction nucleotides: 8. The CDR3 extends over 17 amino acids. The chain's CDR3 is CASSLYVSGGNTGELFF. The CDR3 coding sequence is TGCGCCAGCAGCTTGTATGTCTCGGGAGGAAACACCGGGGAGCTGTTTTTT.

V usage is TRBV30 and J usage is TRBJ1-6; D unresolved. Looked up from germline, CDR1 is GTSNPN and CDR2 is SVGIG (reference sequence). The V gene lost 2 bases and the J gene lost 6 bases, with 11 bases spanning the gap. The CDR3 consists of 14 residues. The CDR3 region is CAWSIGSFNSPLHF. CDR3 bases: TGTGCCTGGAGTATCGGGAGTTTTAATTCACCCCTCCACTTT.

The gene calls are TRBV7-8 and TRBJ1-5, with 9 nucleotides matching TRBD1. The CDR3 has 14 residues. Germline V gene lookup returns CDR1 SGHVS and CDR2 FQNEAQ. Trimming cost V 5 bases and J 10 bases; bases outside gene matches: 9. CDR3 protein: CASSIRDRVPPQHF. The DNA of the CDR3 is TGTGCCAGCAGCATCCGGGACAGGGTACCACCCCAGCATTTT.

The V gene is TRBV30, the J gene TRBJ2-6; D perhaps matches TRBD2 (5 bases). Germline V gene lookup returns CDR1 GTSNPN and CDR2 SVGIG (reference sequence). Trimming stripped 5 bases from V and 0 bases from J, with 11 bases between. The CDR3 runs to 15 residues. CDR3 sequence: CAWDNAGSGANVLTF. The CDR3 DNA sequence: TGTGCCTGGGATAACGCGGGCTCTGGGGCCAACGTCCTGACTTTC.

A few counts support this clone. Written as DNA, the CDR3 is TGTGCCAGTGCATTTCAGACTAACTATGGCTACACCTTC. Its protein product is CASAFQTNYGYTF. The chain combines TRBV19 with TRBJ1-2; unclear D gene. Trimming shortened V by 8 bases and J by 0 bases, and 10 bases separated the two germline ends. CDR1 is LNHDA, CDR2 SQIVND, per germline (reference sequence). This CDR3 spans 13 amino acids.

The rearrangement joins TRBV27 to TRBJ1-6, with TRBD1 matching over 12 bases. CDR3 size: 19 residues. Germline V gene data show CDR1 as MNHEY and CDR2 as SMNVEV (reference sequence). The V segment lost 6 bases and the J segment 8 bases; nucleotides outside the gene matches: 17. The CDR3: CASSPGTGWDRGPHSPLHF. CDR3 nucleotides: TGTGCCAGCAGCCCAGGCACCGGTTGGGACAGGGGGCCGCATTCACCCCTCCACTTT.

The rearrangement joins TRBV3-1 (or the pseudogene TRBV3-2) to TRBJ2-7, with 12 bases aligning to TRBD2. There are 16 residues in the CDR3. Germline loops: CDR1 LGHDT, CDR2 YNNKEL (reference sequence). V was pared by 1 base and J by 2 bases, with 3 bases of the junction left unmatched. The CDR3 DNA is TGTGCCAGCAGCCAAGTCCCTAGCGGGAGGGCCTACGAGCAGTACTTC. Its protein is CASSQVPSGRAYEQYF.

The chain combines TRBV27 with TRBJ1-4; TRBD1 is a possible D gene (5 bases). In germline, CDR1 is MNHEY, CDR2 SMNVEV (reference sequence). This CDR3 comprises 15 residues. Between the trimmed V and J ends, which lost 6 bases and 5 bases, there was a span of 16 bases. CDR3 amino acids: CASRSYSGGNEKLFF. The CDR3 coding sequence is TGTGCCAGCAGATCTTATTCGGGGGGGAATGAAAAACTGTTTTTT.

V and J are TRBV30 and TRBJ2-4; maybe TRBD1 (6 bases). The CDR3 sequence is 14 residues long. The V and J ends lost 0 bases and 7 bases respectively, with 13 bases between them. Per germline, CDR1 GTSNPN and CDR2 SVGIG (reference sequence). In DNA, the CDR3 is TGTGCCTGGAGTGTAAAGGACAGCCTGAACATTCAGTACTTC. Its protein is CAWSVKDSLNIQYF.

J is TRBJ1-3 and V is TRBV12-3 or TRBV12-4; D may be TRBD1 (6 bases). Between the trimmed V and J ends, which lost 11 bases and 4 bases, there was a span of 15 bases. There are 13 residues in the CDR3. The CDR3 loop is CAQRWDNGNTIYF. The CDR3 nucleotides are TGTGCCCAGAGATGGGACAACGGAAACACCATATATTTT.

J is TRBJ2-2 and V is TRBV10-3, with 11 bases matching TRBD2. Trimming removed 10 bases from V and 3 bases from J; junction bases left unmatched: 4. The CDR3 runs to 14 residues. Germline V lookup: CDR1 ENHRY, CDR2 SYGVKD. CDR3 sequence (DNA): TGTGCCACGAAGGGACTAGCGGACACCGGGGAGCTGTTTTTT. Its translation is CATKGLADTGELFF.

The chain recombines TRBV24-1 with TRBJ2-7; 8 bases map to TRBD2. CDR3 length: 15 amino acids. The V gene's germline CDR1 is KGHDR and CDR2 SFDVKD. The V segment lost 0 bases and the J segment 3 bases; nucleotides outside the gene matches: 3. CDR3 sequence: CATSDLRGGLYEQYF. The DNA of the CDR3 is TGTGCCACCAGTGATTTGCGCGGGGGGCTCTACGAGCAGTACTTC.

The rearrangement joins TRBV7-9 to TRBJ2-7; D unclear. The CDR3 spans 14 residues. Germline CDR1 reads SEHNR; CDR2 reads FQNEAQ (reference sequence). The V and J ends lost 4 bases and 1 base respectively, with 11 bases between them. The CDR3 nucleotides are TGTGCCAGCAGCTCCGCAACGAGGTCCTACGAGCAGTACTTC. Translated: CASSSATRSYEQYF.

The chain employs TRBV28 and TRBJ2-1; 7 bases agree with TRBD1. CDR1 and CDR2 (germline): MDHEN, SYDVKM. V trimming: 5 bases; J trimming: 3 bases; junction bases outside the gene matches: 4. The CDR3 covers 14 residues. CDR3 nucleotides: TGTGCCAGCAGTGGGGACAGTGGCTACAATGAGCAGTTCTTC. Translating it yields CASSGDSGYNEQFF.

Only one count was recorded for this clone. The chain recombines TRBV7-2 with TRBJ2-1; no clear D gene. This CDR3 comprises 13 residues. The V gene lost 2 bases and the J gene lost 6 bases, with 8 bases spanning the gap. Germline V lookup: CDR1 SGHTA, CDR2 FQGNSA. The CDR3 DNA reads as TGTGCCAGCAGCTTACCCAGCGTCAATGAGCAGTTCTTC. Translating it yields CASSLPSVNEQFF.

Here the CDR3 reads CASSVAVEVAKNIQYF. CDR3 DNA sequence: TGTGCCAGCAGCGTAGCCGTGGAGGTAGCCAAAAACATTCAGTACTTC. This rearrangement joins TRBV9 to TRBJ2-4; weak D call: TRBD2 (5 bases). This CDR3 has 16 amino acids. Germline V gene data show CDR1 as SGDLS and CDR2 as YYNGEE. V gave up 0 bases and J gave up 0 bases, with 10 bases separating them.

This sequence joins TRBV20-1 and TRBJ2-7, with D uncertain. Trimming left V 2 bases short and J 7 bases short, with 6 bases between. Germline V gene data show CDR1 as DFQATT and CDR2 as SNEGSKA (reference sequence). The CDR3 runs 10 residues. CDR3 residues: CSARIREQYF. The CDR3 nucleotides read TGCAGTGCTAGAATCAGGGAGCAGTACTTC.

In its sample, this clone was seen a few times. The CDR3 DNA sequence: TGTGCCAGCAGTGAAGCGCGGGGTACGGGGACCGGGGAGCTGTTTTTT. Its translation: CASSEARGTGTGELFF. This sequence joins TRBV6-1 and TRBJ2-2; maybe TRBD2 (6 bases). Trimming left V 0 bases short and J 5 bases short, with 13 bases between. The CDR3 is 16 amino acids. Germline V gene lookup returns CDR1 MNHNS and CDR2 SASEGT.